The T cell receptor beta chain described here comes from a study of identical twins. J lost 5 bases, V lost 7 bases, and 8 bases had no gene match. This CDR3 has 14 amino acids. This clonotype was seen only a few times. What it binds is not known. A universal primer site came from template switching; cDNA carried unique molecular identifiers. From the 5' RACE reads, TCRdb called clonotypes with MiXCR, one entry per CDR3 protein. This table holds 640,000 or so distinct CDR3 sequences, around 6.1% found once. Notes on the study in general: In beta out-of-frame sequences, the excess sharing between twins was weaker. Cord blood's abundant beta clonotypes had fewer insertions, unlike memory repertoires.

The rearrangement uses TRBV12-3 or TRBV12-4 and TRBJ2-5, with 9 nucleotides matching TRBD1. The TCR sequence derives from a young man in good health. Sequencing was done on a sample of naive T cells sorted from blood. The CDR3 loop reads CASTGQGYRETQYF. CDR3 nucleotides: TGTGCCAGCACCGGACAGGGGTATAGGGAGACCCAGTACTTC.